One sample yielded the 5 T cell receptor beta chains listed below, sequenced in a study of blood T cell repertoires in COVID-19. Sequenced by immunoSEQ multiplex PCR; TCRdb stores in-frame clones only, minus some. The repertoire holds roughly 220,000 clones, 84% seen once, with about 5.1% in the top ten. The sample consisted of peripheral blood. These receptor sequences come from a woman aged 60-75 years who had recovered from COVID-19.

This chain joins TRBV2 and TRBJ1-5; D remains unclear. Per germline, CDR1 SNHLY and CDR2 FYNNEI. The CDR3 contains 14 residues. V dropped 5 bases and J dropped 2 bases, with 10 bases sitting between them. The CDR3 region is CASSPVTGNQPQHF. The DNA of the CDR3 is TGTGCCAGCAGTCCGGTAACCGGCAATCAGCCCCAGCATTTT.

The V and J genes are TRBV7-6 and TRBJ1-3; 7 bases line up with TRBD1. With 5 bases clipped from V and 2 bases from J, the junction kept 0 bases outside the gene matches. This CDR3 is built from 13 residues. The V gene's germline CDR1 is SGHVS and CDR2 FNYEAQ. As DNA, the CDR3 is TGTGCCAGCAGCGACAGGGCTGGAAACACCATATATTTT. It specifies CASSDRAGNTIYF.

The rearrangement links TRBV10-3 to TRBJ1-1; tentative D call: TRBD1 (6 bases). Germline V gives CDR1 ENHRY, CDR2 SYGVKD. The CDR3 covers 14 residues. V was pared by 2 bases and J by 1 base, with 8 bases between. CDR3 nucleotides: TGTGCCATCAGTGAGGGACAGACGAACACTGAAGCTTTCTTT. It specifies CAISEGQTNTEAFF.

This clone appeared once. The V call is TRBV13, the J call TRBJ2-7, with D tentatively TRBD1 (6 bases). From germline, CDR1 is PRHDT and CDR2 FYEKMQ (reference sequence). This CDR3 is 12 amino acids long. Trimming removed 5 bases from V and 4 bases from J, with 9 bases in between. The CDR3 sequence: CASSKQGYEQYF. DNA of the CDR3: TGTGCCAGCAGCAAACAGGGTTACGAGCAGTACTTC.

V gene TRBV10-3 combines with J gene TRBJ2-7; 11 nucleotides line up with TRBD1. The J segment lost 2 bases and the V segment lost 4 bases, leaving 1 base of the junction unmatched. This CDR3 contains 14 residues. Per germline, CDR1 ENHRY and CDR2 SYGVKD. CDR3 residues: CAISGGQGAYEQYF. In DNA form, the CDR3 reads TGTGCCATCAGTGGGGGACAGGGGGCCTACGAGCAGTACTTC.